Only one count was recorded for the clone carrying this T cell receptor (beta chain). V was cut by 3 bases and J by 6 bases, with 20 bases left in between. CDR1 and CDR2 (germline): GTSNPN, SVGIG (reference sequence). The CDR3 runs to 15 residues. The data were obtained in a study of long-term antiretroviral therapy in people with HIV. Researchers report immunoSEQ v3.0 was run at survey level. Using immunoSEQ multiplex PCR, the repertoire was profiled, and TCRdb retains in-frame clones only, with some absent. The sample has 25,000 to 35,000 clones; 80% to 90% are singletons. The sequenced sample was unsorted PBMCs, obtained 0.8 years before starting antiretroviral therapy. This rearrangement joins TRBV30 to TRBJ1-2, with TRBD1 as a possible D gene (6 bases). The clonotype comes from a man aged 18 to 29 with HIV. For the CDR3, the DNA is TGTGCCTGGAGGGACCCGGGACAACCCCCAGATGGCTACACCTTC. Residues: CAWRDPGQPPDGYTF.